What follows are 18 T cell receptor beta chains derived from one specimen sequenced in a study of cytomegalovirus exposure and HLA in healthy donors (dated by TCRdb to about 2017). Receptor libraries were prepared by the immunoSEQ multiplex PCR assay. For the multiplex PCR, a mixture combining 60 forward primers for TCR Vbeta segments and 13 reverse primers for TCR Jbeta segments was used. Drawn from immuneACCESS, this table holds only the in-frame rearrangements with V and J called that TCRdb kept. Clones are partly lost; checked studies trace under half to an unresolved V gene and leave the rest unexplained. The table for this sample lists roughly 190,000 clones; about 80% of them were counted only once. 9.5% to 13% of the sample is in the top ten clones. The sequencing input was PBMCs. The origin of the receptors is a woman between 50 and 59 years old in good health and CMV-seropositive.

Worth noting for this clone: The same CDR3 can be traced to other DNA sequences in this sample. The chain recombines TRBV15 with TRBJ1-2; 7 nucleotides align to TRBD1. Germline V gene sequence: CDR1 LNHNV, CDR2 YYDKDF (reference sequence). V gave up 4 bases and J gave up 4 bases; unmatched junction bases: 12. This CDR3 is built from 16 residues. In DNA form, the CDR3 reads TGTGCCACCAGCACCTCCGGGACAGCCTACGTCTATGGCTACACCTTC. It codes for CATSTSGTAYVYGYTF. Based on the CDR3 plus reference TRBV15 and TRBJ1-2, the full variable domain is DAMVIQNPRYQVTQFGKPVTLSCSQTLNHNVMYWYQQKSSQAPKLLFHYYDKDFNNEADTPDNFQSRRPNTSFCFLDIRSPGLGDTAMYLCATSTSGTAYVYGYTFGSGTRLTVV.

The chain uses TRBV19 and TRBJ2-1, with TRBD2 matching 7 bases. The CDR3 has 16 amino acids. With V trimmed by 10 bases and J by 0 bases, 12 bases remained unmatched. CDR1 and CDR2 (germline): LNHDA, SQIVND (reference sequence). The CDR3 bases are TGTGCCACCAGGCGGCACGGGGGGAGCTCCTACAATGAGCAGTTCTTC. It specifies CATRRHGGSSYNEQFF.

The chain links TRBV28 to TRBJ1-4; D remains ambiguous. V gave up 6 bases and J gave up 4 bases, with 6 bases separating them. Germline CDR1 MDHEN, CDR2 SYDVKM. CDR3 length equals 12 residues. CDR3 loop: CASRAYNEKLFF. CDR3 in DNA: TGTGCCAGCAGGGCTTATAATGAAAAACTGTTTTTT.

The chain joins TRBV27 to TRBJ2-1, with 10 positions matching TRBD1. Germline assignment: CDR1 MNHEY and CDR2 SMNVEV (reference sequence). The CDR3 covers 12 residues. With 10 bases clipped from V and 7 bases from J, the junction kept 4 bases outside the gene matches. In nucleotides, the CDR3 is TGTGCCACCGCGGACAGGGGGAATGAGCAGTTCTTC. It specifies CATADRGNEQFF.

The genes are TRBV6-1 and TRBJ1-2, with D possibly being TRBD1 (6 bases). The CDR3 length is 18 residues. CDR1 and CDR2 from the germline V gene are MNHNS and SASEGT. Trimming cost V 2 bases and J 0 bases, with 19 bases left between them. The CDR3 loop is CASSEPFWGTRANYGYTF. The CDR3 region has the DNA TGTGCCAGCAGTGAACCATTTTGGGGGACAAGAGCTAACTATGGCTACACCTTC.

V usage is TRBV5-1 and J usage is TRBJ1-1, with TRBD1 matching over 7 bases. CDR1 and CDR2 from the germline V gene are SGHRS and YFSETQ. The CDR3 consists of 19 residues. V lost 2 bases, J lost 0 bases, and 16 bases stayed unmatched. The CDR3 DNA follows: TGCGCCAGCAGCTTAGGGGTGAGGGACAGCCTCTTCATGAACACTGAAGCTTTCTTT. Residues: CASSLGVRDSLFMNTEAFF.

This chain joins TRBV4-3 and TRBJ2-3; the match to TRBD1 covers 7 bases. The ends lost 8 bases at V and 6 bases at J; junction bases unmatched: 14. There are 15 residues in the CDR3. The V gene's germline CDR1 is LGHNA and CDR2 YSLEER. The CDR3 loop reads CASSTGAGGPDTQYF. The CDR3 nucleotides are TGCGCCAGCTCTACAGGGGCGGGCGGTCCTGATACGCAGTATTTT.

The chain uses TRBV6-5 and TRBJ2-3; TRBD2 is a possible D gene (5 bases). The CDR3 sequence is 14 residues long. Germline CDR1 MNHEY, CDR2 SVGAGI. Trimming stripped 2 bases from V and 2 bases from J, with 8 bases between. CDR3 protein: CASSYRLLTDTQYF. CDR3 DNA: TGTGCCAGCAGTTACAGACTACTCACAGATACGCAGTATTTT.

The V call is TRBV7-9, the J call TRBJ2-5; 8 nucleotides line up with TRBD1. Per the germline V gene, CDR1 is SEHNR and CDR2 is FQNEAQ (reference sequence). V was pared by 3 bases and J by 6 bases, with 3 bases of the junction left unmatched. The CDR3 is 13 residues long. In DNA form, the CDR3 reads TGTGCCAGCAGCTTCGACAGGGGCAAGACCCAGTACTTC. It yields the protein CASSFDRGKTQYF.

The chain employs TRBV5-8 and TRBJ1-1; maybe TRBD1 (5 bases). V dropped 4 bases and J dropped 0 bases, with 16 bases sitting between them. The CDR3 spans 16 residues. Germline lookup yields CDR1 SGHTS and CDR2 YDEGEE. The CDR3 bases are TGTGCCAGCAGCCGGGTGGGGGGGTCAATGAACACTGAAGCTTTCTTT. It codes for CASSRVGGSMNTEAFF.

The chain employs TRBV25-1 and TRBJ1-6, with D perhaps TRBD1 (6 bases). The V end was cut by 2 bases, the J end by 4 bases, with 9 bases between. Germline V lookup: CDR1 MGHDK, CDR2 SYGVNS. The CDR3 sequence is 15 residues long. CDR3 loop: CASSERTAYNSPLHF. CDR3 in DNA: TGTGCCAGCAGTGAAAGGACAGCTTATAATTCACCCCTCCACTTT.

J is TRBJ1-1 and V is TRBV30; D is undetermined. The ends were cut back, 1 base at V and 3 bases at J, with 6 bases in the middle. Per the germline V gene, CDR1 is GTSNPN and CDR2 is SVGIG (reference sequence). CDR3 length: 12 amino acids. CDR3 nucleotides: TGTGCCTGGAGTGACTTGGACACTGAAGCTTTCTTT. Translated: CAWSDLDTEAFF.

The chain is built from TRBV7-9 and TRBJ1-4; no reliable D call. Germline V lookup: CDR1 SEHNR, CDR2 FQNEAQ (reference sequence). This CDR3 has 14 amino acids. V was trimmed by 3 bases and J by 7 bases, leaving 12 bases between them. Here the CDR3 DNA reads TGTGCCAGCAGCTTGACGGGTAGTGGTGAAAAACTGTTTTTT. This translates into CASSLTGSGEKLFF.

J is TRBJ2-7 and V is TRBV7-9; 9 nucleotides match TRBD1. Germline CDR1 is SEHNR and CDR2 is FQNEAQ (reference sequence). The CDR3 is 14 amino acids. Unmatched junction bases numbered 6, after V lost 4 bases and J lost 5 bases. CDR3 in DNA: TGTGCCAGCAGCTCCACGGACAGGGGAGACGAGCAGTACTTC. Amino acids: CASSSTDRGDEQYF.

The CDR3, as DNA: TGTGCCAGTAGCCAGACTAGCGGGACCTACGAGCAGTACTTC. Residues: CASSQTSGTYEQYF. The rearrangement links TRBV19 to TRBJ2-7, with 11 bases fitting TRBD2. Trimming took 6 bases from V and 2 from J; bases not matched to a gene: 3. CDR3 length: 14 amino acids. The germline gives CDR1 LNHDA, CDR2 SQIVND (reference sequence).

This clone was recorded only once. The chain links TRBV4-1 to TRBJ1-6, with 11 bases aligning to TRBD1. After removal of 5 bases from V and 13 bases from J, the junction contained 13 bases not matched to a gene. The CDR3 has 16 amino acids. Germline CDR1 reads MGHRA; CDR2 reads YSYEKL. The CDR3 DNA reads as TGCGCCAGCAGCGTAGTGAACCGGGACAGGGGGTCTCCCCTCCACTTT. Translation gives CASSVVNRDRGSPLHF.

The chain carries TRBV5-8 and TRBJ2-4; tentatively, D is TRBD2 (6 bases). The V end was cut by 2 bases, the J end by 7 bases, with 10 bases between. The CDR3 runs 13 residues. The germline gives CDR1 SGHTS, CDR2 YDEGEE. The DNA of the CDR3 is TGTGCCAGCAGCTTAGGGAGGCAGAACATTCAGTACTTC. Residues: CASSLGRQNIQYF.

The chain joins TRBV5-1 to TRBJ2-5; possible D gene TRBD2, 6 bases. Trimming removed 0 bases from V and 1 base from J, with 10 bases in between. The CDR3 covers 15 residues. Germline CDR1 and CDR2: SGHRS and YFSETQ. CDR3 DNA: TGCGCCAGCAGCTTGGAGGGACTCCGCCAAGAGACCCAGTACTTC. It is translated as CASSLEGLRQETQYF.